One sample yielded the 25 T cell receptor beta chains listed below, sequenced in a study of cytomegalovirus exposure and HLA in healthy donors. 60 Vbeta and 13 Jbeta primers were used in PCR. Sequencing was performed with immunoSEQ multiplex PCR; in TCRdb, only in-frame clones are kept and a portion is missing. This sample has 100,000 to 130,000 clones, with approximately 79% found just once. What was sequenced was PBMCs. These TCRs come from a woman between 35 and 50 years old in good health and CMV-seropositive.

The V call is TRBV9, the J call TRBJ1-3; D is unresolved. The ends were cut back, 0 bases at V and 0 bases at J, with 7 bases in the middle. CDR3 length: 15 residues. Germline CDR1 and CDR2: SGDLS and YYNGEE. For the CDR3, the DNA is TGTGCCAGCAGCGTAGGTGGCACCTCTGGAAACACCATATATTTT. Amino acid sequence: CASSVGGTSGNTIYF.

The rearrangement uses TRBV7-8 and TRBJ2-7, with TRBD1 as a possible D gene (6 bases). V shed 1 base and J shed 5 bases, with 15 bases lying between them. In germline, CDR1 is SGHVS, CDR2 FQNEAQ. The CDR3 runs to 15 residues. CDR3 region: CASSLGTAGLDEQYF. Here the CDR3 DNA reads TGTGCCAGCAGCTTAGGGACAGCAGGGTTGGACGAGCAGTACTTC.

The chain employs TRBV10-1 and TRBJ1-6; 8 bases are a match to TRBD1. V was clipped by 3 bases and J by 8 bases; unmatched bases: 3. The CDR3 extends over 14 amino acids. In germline, CDR1 is WNHNN, CDR2 SYGVQD (reference sequence). For the CDR3, the DNA is TGCGCCAGCAGTGAAGGACAGGGTTATTCACCCCTCCACTTT. It specifies CASSEGQGYSPLHF.

The chain joins TRBV7-2 to TRBJ1-2; TRBD1 aligns across 7 bases. This CDR3 is built from 14 residues. Germline V gene sequence: CDR1 SGHTA, CDR2 FQGNSA. The ends lost 1 base at V and 4 bases at J; junction bases unmatched: 3. The CDR3, as DNA: TGTGCCAGCAGCTTAGACTCAGGGGGCTATGGCTACACCTTC. Amino acids: CASSLDSGGYGYTF.

The chain uses TRBV5-1 and TRBJ1-4, with a tentative D call TRBD1 (5 bases). Trimming shortened V by 4 bases and J by 0 bases, and 10 bases separated the two germline ends. CDR3 length: 15 residues. Germline values: CDR1 SGHRS, CDR2 YFSETQ. CDR3 DNA sequence: TGCGCCAGCAGCCAAGGGGAACCAACTAATGAAAAACTGTTTTTT. Protein product: CASSQGEPTNEKLFF.

This chain joins TRBV6-6 and TRBJ1-1; TRBD1 agrees at 10 bases. V gave up 5 bases and J gave up 4 bases; unmatched junction bases: 7. The CDR3 has 15 residues. Per germline, CDR1 MNHNY and CDR2 SVGAGI (reference sequence). CDR3 coding DNA: TGTGCCAGCAGTCGAAGACAGGGGGCTGGCACTGAAGCTTTCTTT. This translates into CASSRRQGAGTEAFF.

As concerns this clone: The missing conserved phenylalanine or tryptophan at the end of this CDR3 makes a read error likely. J is TRBJ2-7 and V is TRBV18, with 9 bases aligning to TRBD1. V lost 8 bases and J lost 4; bases outside the gene matches: 9. CDR1 is KGHSH, CDR2 LQKENI, per germline. CDR3 length: 14 residues. In DNA form, the CDR3 reads TGTGCCAGCCTAGGAGTACAGGGGGCATACGAGCAGTACCTC. It codes for CASLGVQGAYEQYL.

This chain links TRBV18 with TRBJ1-2, with a tentative D call TRBD1 (6 bases). Looked up from germline, CDR1 is KGHSH and CDR2 is LQKENI. The CDR3 is 15 residues long. V was trimmed by 3 bases and J by 5 bases, leaving 16 bases between them. Here the CDR3 reads CASSPGAGARYGYTF. The CDR3 nucleotides read TGTGCCAGCTCACCCGGTGCAGGGGCGAGGTATGGCTACACCTTC.

As for this clone: Other DNA sequences in the same sample also yield this CDR3. The CDR3 nucleotides read TGTGCCTGGAGTGTCGGAGGGAATAGCAATCAGCCCCAGCATTTT. Translated: CAWSVGGNSNQPQHF. This chain joins TRBV30 and TRBJ1-5; no clear D. The CDR3 has 15 residues. The germline CDR1 and CDR2 sequences are GTSNPN and SVGIG (reference sequence). V was shortened by 0 bases and J by 0 bases, with 9 bases between the two germline ends.

V usage is TRBV5-1 and J usage is TRBJ1-1; TRBD1 might be the D (5 bases). CDR1 is SGHRS and CDR2 is YFSETQ in the germline V gene. The CDR3 totals 15 residues. Trimming cost V 1 base and J 6 bases, with 16 bases left between them. For the CDR3, the DNA is TGCGCCAGCAGCTTGAATTTGCCAGGGTTCGCTGAAGCTTTCTTT. Translation: CASSLNLPGFAEAFF.

This clone was detected a few times. The V gene is TRBV30, the J gene TRBJ2-1, with D tentatively TRBD2 (5 bases). Germline CDR1 reads GTSNPN; CDR2 reads SVGIG (reference sequence). Trimming took 2 bases from V and 8 from J, leaving 10 bases between them. CDR3 length: 12 amino acids. DNA for the CDR3: TGTGCCTGGAGTTGGGGAGTATATGAGCAGTTCTTC. Protein sequence: CAWSWGVYEQFF. Looking up the rest from reference TRBV30 and TRBJ2-1 gives the full variable domain: SQTIHQWPATLVQPVGSPLSLECTVEGTSNPNLYWYRQAAGRGLQLLFYSVGIGQISSEVPQNLSASRPQDRQFILSSKKLLLSDSGFYLCAWSWGVYEQFFGPGTRLTVL.

J is TRBJ1-4 and V is TRBV5-1; 7 bases align to TRBD1. Looked up from germline, CDR1 is SGHRS and CDR2 is YFSETQ. The CDR3 is 14 residues long. V shed 4 bases, J shed 4 bases, and the junction held 4 bases outside the gene matches. CDR3 coding DNA: TGCGCCAGCAGCGTGACAGGGAATAATGAAAAACTGTTTTTT. This sequence encodes CASSVTGNNEKLFF.

The gene calls are TRBV28 and TRBJ1-3, with D perhaps matching TRBD1 (6 bases). Trimming cost V 6 bases and J 4 bases, with 13 bases left between them. Germline-derived CDR1 and CDR2 are MDHEN and SYDVKM. This CDR3 has 14 amino acids. The chain's CDR3 is CASSNTGSGNTIYF. CDR3 nucleotide sequence: TGTGCCAGCAGCAACACAGGGTCAGGAAACACCATATATTTT.

This rearrangement joins TRBV30 to TRBJ2-1, with 8 positions matching TRBD1. CDR3 size: 17 residues. Unmatched junction bases numbered 19, after V lost 3 bases and J lost 9 bases. Germline lookup yields CDR1 GTSNPN and CDR2 SVGIG (reference sequence). The DNA of the CDR3 is TGTGCCTGGAGGGAACCAGTGAGAAGACAGGGGAAGGGTGAGCAGTTCTTC. Encoded protein: CAWREPVRRQGKGEQFF.

V usage is TRBV6-5 and J usage is TRBJ2-1; maybe TRBD1 (5 bases). CDR3 length: 15 residues. V dropped 5 bases and J dropped 5 bases, with 16 bases sitting between them. Germline loops: CDR1 MNHEY, CDR2 SVGAGI. The CDR3 DNA reads as TGTGCCAGCAGTAACGTGGGGCCGGTTAACAATGAGCAGTTCTTC. Translating it yields CASSNVGPVNNEQFF.

The rearrangement uses TRBV25-1 and TRBJ2-5; 9 bases map to TRBD2. This CDR3 is built from 14 residues. In germline, CDR1 is MGHDK, CDR2 SYGVNS. Trimming removed 3 bases from V and 5 bases from J; junction bases left unmatched: 4. The chain's CDR3 is CASSDLAGRETQYF. Written as DNA, the CDR3 is TGTGCCAGCAGTGACCTAGCGGGGCGGGAGACCCAGTACTTC.

The chain combines TRBV15 with TRBJ2-5; 7 bases are shared with TRBD1. Germline V gives CDR1 LNHNV, CDR2 YYDKDF (reference sequence). The CDR3 spans 14 residues. V was clipped by 4 bases and J by 1 base; unmatched bases: 3. The CDR3 here is CATSKDRVQETQYF. In nucleotides, the CDR3 is TGTGCCACCAGCAAAGACAGGGTCCAAGAGACCCAGTACTTC.

Remarks on this clone: The DNA is left out, because the CDR3 cannot be placed on it with certainty; the CDR3 is given as TCRdb lists it. J is TRBJ2-2 and V is TRBV2; the table's D call of TRBD1 was not tested on the DNA. The CDR3 is 16 amino acids long, termini counted. Germline CDR1 reads SNHLY; CDR2 reads FYNNEI. The CDR3 sequence is CASSLTESVRFGELFF.

This sequence joins TRBV5-1 and TRBJ2-7, with D possibly matching TRBD2 (6 bases). This CDR3 has 14 amino acids. V lost 0 bases, J lost 3 bases, and 10 bases lay in between. The germline CDR1 and CDR2 sequences are SGHRS and YFSETQ. The CDR3 region has the DNA TGCGCCAGCAGCTTGGATGTTAGCGGCTACGAGCAGTACTTC. Its translation is CASSLDVSGYEQYF.

V gene TRBV7-9 combines with J gene TRBJ2-7; 7 nucleotides line up with TRBD2. CDR1 is SEHNR, CDR2 FQNEAQ, per germline (reference sequence). Trimming at V came to 1 base and at J to 1 base, leaving 1 base not matched to a gene. The CDR3 has 14 amino acids. CDR3 coding DNA: TGTGCCAGCAGCTTAGTCGGGGGGTCCTACGAGCAGTACTTC. Translating it yields CASSLVGGSYEQYF.

The rearrangement joins TRBV7-2 to TRBJ2-5, with 12 bases that match TRBD2. V was pared by 2 bases and J by 4 bases, with 5 bases of the junction left unmatched. This CDR3 comprises 16 residues. Per the germline V gene, CDR1 is SGHTA and CDR2 is FQGNSA. DNA of the CDR3: TGTGCCAGCAGCTTACGGGCTAGCGGGGGGGGAGAGACCCAGTACTTC. It specifies CASSLRASGGGETQYF.

The chain carries TRBV18 and TRBJ1-1, with 7 nucleotides matching TRBD1. CDR1 KGHSH and CDR2 LQKENI come from the germline V gene. V was clipped by 5 bases and J by 2 bases; unmatched bases: 11. The CDR3 has 16 amino acids. The CDR3 bases are TGTGCCAGCTCATCCCTTGCACCAGGGGGAAACACTGAAGCTTTCTTT. Its translation: CASSSLAPGGNTEAFF.

This chain connects TRBV5-4 to TRBJ1-1, with 9 bases fitting TRBD1. The trim removed 2 bases at V and 5 bases at J, leaving 7 bases unmatched. The CDR3 sequence is 15 residues long. Germline CDR1 is SGHNT and CDR2 is YYREEE (reference sequence). CDR3 nucleotides: TGTGCCAGCAGCTTAATCGGGACAGGGTGGACTGAAGCTTTCTTT. It codes for CASSLIGTGWTEAFF.

In its sample, this clone was seen a few times. V gene TRBV6-5 combines with J gene TRBJ1-4, with a possible D match to TRBD1 (6 bases). The CDR3 loop spans 15 amino acids. Germline values: CDR1 MNHEY, CDR2 SVGAGI. V was pared by 0 bases and J by 8 bases, with 13 bases between. CDR3 sequence (DNA): TGTGCCAGCAGTTACTCGTACAGGGTCGAGGAAAAACTGTTTTTT. Translation gives CASSYSYRVEEKLFF.

V usage is TRBV2 and J usage is TRBJ2-7; D possibly corresponds to TRBD1 (6 bases). Trimming left V 7 bases short and J 7 bases short, with 14 bases between. CDR1 is SNHLY, CDR2 FYNNEI, per germline. The CDR3 totals 12 residues. The CDR3 loop reads CASTPDSAEQYF. CDR3 in DNA: TGTGCCAGCACCCCGGACAGTGCAGAGCAGTACTTC.